This record covers a single T cell receptor (beta chain). The V and J ends lost 7 bases and 3 bases respectively, with 15 bases between them. Germline V CDR1 and CDR2: LNHNV, YYDKDF (reference sequence). The CDR3 sequence is 15 residues long. This entry belongs to a study of PD-L1 blockade in urothelial cancer. Study information: Bladder-origin urothelial cancer in males described about 85% of the roughly 30 patients. Blood-derived samples held a median 141,255 T cells.

The table came from immunoSEQ multiplex PCR; TCRdb's copy has only in-frame clones and leaves some out. The sample shows about 50,000 clones, around 84% of them seen only once. Time point reported: pretreatment peripheral blood. Sequences were derived from PBMCs, sampled around atezolizumab (anti-PD-L1) treatment. This chain connects TRBV15 to TRBJ2-2; maybe TRBD1 (5 bases). This TCR was sampled from an older man with urothelial cancer. The CDR3 bases are TGTGCCACCACCAAAAGGGGCAGGGACACCGGGGAGCTGTTTTTT. This sequence encodes CATTKRGRDTGELFF.